This T cell receptor (beta chain) was observed in a study of cytotoxic CD8 clonotypes in ibrutinib-treated CLL. Germline loops: CDR1 LNHDA, CDR2 SQIVND (reference sequence). Trimming left V 4 bases short and J 2 bases short, with 8 bases between. The CDR3 runs 13 residues. T cells were sequenced at a targeted depth of 1 in 200,000 to 1 in 1 million. The method was immunoSEQ multiplex PCR; TCRdb's version includes in-frame clones alone and lacks a portion of them. The sample contains approximately 92,000 clones, 77% of which appear only once. The study, taken as a whole, reports: Treatment left the uncommon public clonotypes either contracted or stable in frequency. Exceeding age-matched healthy donors, baseline clonality also tracked the counts of circulating CD8+ T cells.

As for this clone: Its antigen is undetermined.

The clonotype originates from a human donor with chronic lymphocytic leukemia. The chain uses TRBV19 and TRBJ1-2; D unresolved. The starting material was PBMCs, obtained after 24 months of ibrutinib treatment. CDR3 sequence (DNA): TGTGCCAGTAGTAGACTGATAAACTATGGCTACACCTTC. Protein: CASSRLINYGYTF. Combining the CDR3 with reference TRBV19 and TRBJ1-2 gives the whole variable domain DGGITQSPKYLFRKEGQNVTLSCEQNLNHDAMYWYRQDPGQGLRLIYYSQIVNDFQKGDIAEGYSVSREKKESFPLTVTSAQKNPTAFYLCASSRLINYGYTFGSGTRLTVV.